This T cell receptor (beta chain) originates from a study of memory CD4+ T cells and cytomegalovirus serostatus. Study in general: Of the healthy Belgian adults, 8 to 10 were CMV seropositive and about 24 seronegative.

Trimming pared 2 bases from V and 0 bases from J, leaving 7 bases between. The CDR3 extends over 15 amino acids. The germline gives CDR1 SNHLY, CDR2 FYNNEI. This table comes from immunoSEQ multiplex PCR, and its TCRdb copy is limited to in-frame clones, with some not included. The data show some 95,000 clones, over 70% seen once. The sort gate was single viable CD3+CD4+CD8-CD45RO+ cells for memory CD4+ T cells. This rearrangement joins TRBV2 to TRBJ2-2, with D tentatively TRBD1 or TRBD2 (5 bases each). The receptor's source is an adult in good health and CMV-seropositive. Sequencing was performed on memory CD4+ T cells from blood. The CDR3 loop is CASSELGANTGELFF. In nucleotides, the CDR3 is TGTGCCAGCAGTGAACTGGGGGCGAACACCGGGGAGCTGTTTTTT.